The next 26 T cell receptor beta chains were all read from a single sample in a study of cytomegalovirus exposure and HLA in healthy donors. The PCR was carried out with 60 Vbeta primers and 13 Jbeta primers. The assay was immunoSEQ multiplex PCR, and TCRdb's table has in-frame clones only and misses some. The sample has some 150,000 clones; around 74% are singletons. Sequencing was carried out using PBMCs. The source of these receptors is a man younger than 30 in good health and CMV-seronegative.

The CDR3 DNA sequence: TGCGCCAGCAGCCAACTAGGTTCTGACAACTATGGCTACACCTTC. It yields the protein CASSQLGSDNYGYTF. The chain links TRBV4-1 to TRBJ1-2; D unclear. The germline gives CDR1 MGHRA, CDR2 YSYEKL. The CDR3 is 15 amino acids. With 2 bases removed from V and 2 bases from J, the gap between germline ends came to 12 bases.

The rearrangement uses TRBV6-5 and TRBJ2-7; 7 bases are shared with TRBD1. The V gene's germline CDR1 is MNHEY and CDR2 SVGAGI. The CDR3 consists of 14 residues. Trimming at V came to 6 bases and at J to 0 bases, leaving 5 bases not matched to a gene. As DNA, the CDR3 is TGTGCCAGCAGGAACACAGGGGCCTCCTACGAGCAGTACTTC. Translated: CASRNTGASYEQYF.

This clone was picked up a small number of times. The CDR3 nucleotides read TGCGCCAGCAGCCACCCGGGACTGGGGGAAATGGGCACTGAAGCTTTCTTT. Translating it yields CASSHPGLGEMGTEAFF. The rearrangement links TRBV4-3 to TRBJ1-1; weak D call: TRBD1 (5 bases). Germline CDR1 and CDR2: LGHNA and YSLEER. The ends were cut back, 3 bases at V and 4 bases at J, with 21 bases in the middle. This CDR3 region has 17 residues.

A note on this clone: The CDR3 ends on some other residue instead of the conserved phenylalanine or tryptophan, so this is likely a read error. It is unclear where the CDR3 begins or ends on the DNA, so no DNA is shown, and the CDR3 is as TCRdb lists it. The V and J genes are TRBV7-2 and TRBJ1-1; the table's D call, TRBD1, was not checked against the DNA. The CDR3 extends over 12 residues, inclusive of both ends. From germline, CDR1 is SGHTA and CDR2 FQGNSA. This CDR3 reads CASSLAIHRGFA.

This clone has more than one count but fewer than ten. The CDR3 region has the DNA TGCGCCAGCAGCTTGGAACTCAGACAGGGGGTCACTACCTTC. Translating it yields CASSLELRQGVTTF. The chain uses TRBV5-1 and TRBJ1-2; the match to TRBD1 covers 9 bases. Germline CDR1 reads SGHRS; CDR2 reads YFSETQ. This CDR3 has 14 residues. Trimming cost V 0 bases and J 14 bases; bases outside gene matches: 11.

The chain uses TRBV7-9 and TRBJ2-7; TRBD2 matches 8 bases. The ends lost 1 base at V and 4 bases at J; junction bases unmatched: 12. The CDR3 is 17 amino acids. Germline CDR1 reads SEHNR; CDR2 reads FQNEAQ (reference sequence). The CDR3 region has the DNA TGTGCCAGCAGCTTAGGCGGGAGGCTAGTGGGCAGATACGAGCAGTACTTC. This translates into CASSLGGRLVGRYEQYF.

CDR3 in amino acids: CSVVQGGRAFF. The CDR3 nucleotides read TGCAGCGTGGTACAGGGGGGAAGAGCTTTCTTT. V usage is TRBV29-1 and J usage is TRBJ1-1, with 8 positions matching TRBD1. The CDR3 runs to 11 residues. CDR1 SQVTM and CDR2 ANQGSEA come from the germline V gene. V shed 6 bases, J shed 10 bases, and the junction held 7 bases outside the gene matches.

This chain connects TRBV5-1 to TRBJ2-1, with 11 bases that match TRBD2. The V gene's germline CDR1 is SGHRS and CDR2 YFSETQ. CDR3 length equals 18 residues. With 0 bases clipped from V and 3 bases from J, the junction kept 8 bases outside the gene matches. The CDR3 DNA follows: TGCGCCAGCAGCTTGGGGGTAGCGGGGGGGCAAAACTACAATGAGCAGTTCTTC. Protein sequence: CASSLGVAGGQNYNEQFF.

This clone appeared a few times. The rearrangement joins TRBV18 to TRBJ2-7, with D unclear. CDR1 is KGHSH and CDR2 is LQKENI in the germline V gene. V was clipped by 0 bases and J by 7 bases, with 13 bases between them. The CDR3 contains 14 residues. The CDR3 loop is CASSPPSTPWEQYV. The CDR3 nucleotides are TGTGCCAGCTCACCACCATCTACCCCCTGGGAGCAGTACGTC.

V usage is TRBV7-2 and J usage is TRBJ1-1; 7 positions agree with TRBD1. Germline assignment: CDR1 SGHTA and CDR2 FQGNSA. There are 14 residues in the CDR3. The J segment lost 1 base and the V segment lost 6 bases, leaving 5 bases of the junction unmatched. For the CDR3, the DNA is TGTGCCAGCAGACGACAGGGTGGGAACACTGAAGCTTTCTTT. Encoded protein: CASRRQGGNTEAFF.

The rearrangement joins TRBV4-2 to TRBJ1-2, with 10 positions matching TRBD1. The CDR3 loop spans 16 amino acids. Germline loops: CDR1 LGHNA, CDR2 YNFKEQ. The junction had 5 bases not matched to a gene; V was cut back by 1 base and J by 3 bases. This chain's CDR3 is CASSQGGQGLDYGYTF. The CDR3 DNA sequence: TGTGCCAGCAGCCAAGGGGGACAGGGGTTGGACTATGGCTACACCTTC.

A note on this clone: Its ends do not fully match the called genes, so a read error is possible. This chain connects TRBV11-2 to TRBJ2-3; the match to TRBD2 covers 11 bases. There are 15 residues in the CDR3. CDR1 is SGHAT and CDR2 is FQNNGV in the germline V gene. The DNA for the CDR3 is TGTGCCAGCAGATTAGCGGGGGGGCCGACAGATACGCAGTATTTT. Protein sequence: CASRLAGGPTDTQYF.

The J gene is TRBJ1-1, the V gene TRBV7-3, with D possibly matching TRBD1 (6 bases). CDR3 length: 15 amino acids. V dropped 2 bases and J dropped 0 bases, with 10 bases sitting between them. The germline gives CDR1 SGHTA, CDR2 FQGTGA. The CDR3 DNA is TGTGCCAGCAGCTTATCAGGACAGTTGAACACTGAAGCTTTCTTT. It encodes CASSLSGQLNTEAFF.

The genes are TRBV29-1 and TRBJ1-2, with TRBD1 matching over 10 bases. The trim removed 1 base at V and 3 bases at J, leaving 2 bases unmatched. CDR1 SQVTM and CDR2 ANQGSEA come from the germline V gene. There are 14 residues in the CDR3. For the CDR3, the DNA is TGCAGCGTTGAAGGACAGGGGGCCGACTATGGCTACACCTTC. It specifies CSVEGQGADYGYTF.

The chain has TRBV6-5 and TRBJ2-3; 11 bases fit TRBD2. The CDR3 runs 14 residues. Trimming at V came to 10 bases and at J to 2 bases, leaving 5 bases not matched to a gene. CDR1 and CDR2 from the germline V gene are MNHEY and SVGAGI. CDR3 coding DNA: TGTGCCACCGGACTAGCGGGTTTCACAGATACGCAGTATTTT. It codes for CATGLAGFTDTQYF.

The chain couples TRBV9 to TRBJ2-5, with a weak D call TRBD2 (5 bases). The germline V and J ends were trimmed by 3 bases and 1 base, with 7 bases remaining between them. Germline V gives CDR1 SGDLS, CDR2 YYNGEE. CDR3 length equals 13 residues. The CDR3 sequence is CASSGRPQETQYF. The CDR3, as DNA: TGTGCCAGCAGCGGGAGGCCCCAAGAGACCCAGTACTTC.

A few counts support this clone. The chain combines TRBV11-3 with TRBJ2-1; 9 nucleotides match TRBD2. This CDR3 is 16 amino acids long. Germline values: CDR1 SGHNT, CDR2 YENEEA. J was trimmed by 8 bases and V by 1 base; bases with no gene match: 9. The DNA for the CDR3 is TGTGCCAGCAGCTTAGGGGCGGGGGGGCTTCCGGATGAGCAGTTCTTC. Its translation is CASSLGAGGLPDEQFF. Supplemented by reference TRBV11-3 and TRBJ2-1, the full variable domain reads EAGVVQSPRYKIIEKKQPVAFWCNPISGHNTLYWYLQNLGQGPELLIRYENEEAVDDSQLPKDRFSAERLKGVDSTLKIQPAELGDSAVYLCASSLGAGGLPDEQFFGPGTRLTVL.

V and J are TRBV5-5 and TRBJ2-7; D gene uncertain. Germline CDR1 is SGHKS and CDR2 is YYEKEE (reference sequence). Trimming cost V 4 bases and J 0 bases, with 5 bases left between them. The CDR3 loop spans 12 amino acids. This chain's CDR3 is CASSLSSYEQYF. DNA for the CDR3: TGTGCCAGCAGCCTGTCCTCCTACGAGCAGTACTTC.

CDR3 DNA sequence: TGCGCCAGCTACGGGGATCACTATGGCTACACCTTC. Its translation: CASYGDHYGYTF. J is TRBJ1-2 and V is TRBV4-1; D is unclear. Germline V gene sequence: CDR1 MGHRA, CDR2 YSYEKL. The CDR3 contains 12 residues. Trimming shortened V by 8 bases and J by 3 bases, and 10 bases separated the two germline ends.

This clone has just a few counts. This chain connects TRBV7-9 to TRBJ2-7; 10 bases agree with TRBD1. V was pared by 5 bases and J by 4 bases, with 11 bases of the junction left unmatched. The CDR3 is made up of 16 amino acids. Germline V gene data show CDR1 as SEHNR and CDR2 as FQNEAQ (reference sequence). CDR3 sequence: CASSPQTTGGKYEQYV. The CDR3 DNA is TGTGCCAGCAGCCCTCAGACGACAGGGGGCAAGTACGAGCAGTACGTC.

CDR3 residues: CASSEGPRGRGKNIQYF. In DNA form, the CDR3 reads TGTGCCAGCAGTGAAGGTCCCAGGGGCCGGGGCAAAAACATTCAGTACTTC. The genes are TRBV2 and TRBJ2-4; possibly TRBD1 for D (6 bases). Germline V gene data show CDR1 as SNHLY and CDR2 as FYNNEI. Trimming pared 1 base from V and 3 bases from J, leaving 16 bases between. The CDR3 covers 17 residues.

This chain links TRBV5-6 with TRBJ2-4; TRBD2 might be the D (6 bases). Deletions cut 2 bases from V and 0 bases from J, with 18 bases between. CDR3 length: 18 amino acids. CDR1 SGHDT and CDR2 YYEEEE come from the germline V gene. CDR3 protein: CASSFTRDLLLAKNIQYF. The CDR3, as DNA: TGTGCCAGCAGCTTCACCCGGGACTTGCTGCTAGCCAAAAACATTCAGTACTTC.

As concerns this clone: Other DNA sequences of this sample code for an identical CDR3. This chain joins TRBV20-1 and TRBJ1-2, with a tentative D call TRBD1 (6 bases). This CDR3 spans 11 amino acids. The ends were cut back, 5 bases at V and 5 bases at J, with 9 bases in the middle. Germline V gene data show CDR1 as DFQATT and CDR2 as SNEGSKA (reference sequence). The CDR3 nucleotides read TGCAGTGCTGAGAGGGGGTATGGCTACACCTTC. Its translation: CSAERGYGYTF.

The V call is TRBV6-5, the J call TRBJ1-2, with no clear D. The germline V gene has CDR1 MNHEY and CDR2 SVGAGI. The V and J ends lost 5 bases and 1 base respectively, with 8 bases between them. The CDR3 contains 13 residues. The CDR3 sequence is CASSPLGNYGYTF. Here the CDR3 DNA reads TGTGCCAGCAGTCCCCTCGGTAACTATGGCTACACCTTC.

This chain connects TRBV27 to TRBJ2-5, with D tentatively TRBD2 (5 bases). The CDR3 is made up of 15 amino acids. The V end lost 7 bases, the J end lost 4 bases, and 19 bases lay between the germline ends. The germline V gene has CDR1 MNHEY and CDR2 SMNVEV (reference sequence). As DNA, the CDR3 is TGTGCCAGCACCACCAACCGCCGGGGTCCAGAGACCCAGTACTTC. Residues: CASTTNRRGPETQYF.

The chain uses TRBV9 and TRBJ2-7; possible D gene TRBD2, 5 bases. V lost 0 bases to trimming and J lost 0 bases, with 10 bases between them. The CDR3 contains 15 residues. Germline values: CDR1 SGDLS, CDR2 YYNGEE. In DNA form, the CDR3 reads TGTGCCAGCAGCGTAGGAGGACTGAGCTCCTACGAGCAGTACGTC. It yields the protein CASSVGGLSSYEQYV.